The TCR beta chain under discussion was sequenced for a study of response to subunit inactivated influenza vaccine. From the RT-PCR reads, TCRdb called clonotypes with MiXCR, one entry per CDR3 protein. Of hundreds of thousands of distinct CDR3 sequences listed, approximately 10% are singletons. The CDR3 loop spans 19 amino acids. The germline V gene has CDR1 SGHVS and CDR2 FQNEAQ. Losses at the gene ends were 1 base for V and 0 bases for J; bases not matched to a gene: 7. This clonotype has just a few counts. The sample was also reused in another study, on T cells expressing NK-cell markers. That paper states: 5'RACE template switching with UMIs generated TCR beta cDNA.

This material consisted of PBMCs from blood, taken on the day of vaccination. The chain links TRBV7-8 to TRBJ2-3; the match to TRBD2 covers 13 bases. The clonotype was recovered from a man aged 45-65 years who received an inactivated influenza vaccine. The CDR3 DNA follows: TGTGCCAGCAGCTTAGTTCGGGGACTAGCGGGGTATAGCACAGATACGCAGTATTTT. It is translated as CASSLVRGLAGYSTDTQYF.